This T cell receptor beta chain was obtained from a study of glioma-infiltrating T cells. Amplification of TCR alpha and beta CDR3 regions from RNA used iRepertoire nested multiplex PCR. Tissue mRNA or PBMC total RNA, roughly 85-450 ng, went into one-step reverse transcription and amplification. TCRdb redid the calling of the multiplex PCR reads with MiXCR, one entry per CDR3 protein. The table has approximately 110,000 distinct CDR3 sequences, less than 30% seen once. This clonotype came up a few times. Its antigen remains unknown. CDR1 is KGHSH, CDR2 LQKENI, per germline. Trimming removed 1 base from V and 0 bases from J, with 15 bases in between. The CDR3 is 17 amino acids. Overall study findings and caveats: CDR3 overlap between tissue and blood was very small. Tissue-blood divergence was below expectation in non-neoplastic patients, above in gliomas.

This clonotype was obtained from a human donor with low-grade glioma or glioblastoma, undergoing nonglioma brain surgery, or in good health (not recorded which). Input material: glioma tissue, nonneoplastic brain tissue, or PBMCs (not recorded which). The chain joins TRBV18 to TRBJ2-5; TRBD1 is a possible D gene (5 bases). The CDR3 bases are TGTGCCAGCTCACCACTGGAGAGCGCAGGGAACCAAGAGACCCAGTACTTC. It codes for CASSPLESAGNQETQYF.